Below, one T cell receptor beta chain is given with its context. This clonotype was observed at least ten times. The target of this receptor is not known. No quality values exist for individual bases; no much larger clone is one base distant. Receptor amplification or capture employed multiplex PCR. TCRdb lists the instrument as Illumina HiSeq 4000. To build TCR beta libraries, CDR3 regions were amplified by Arm-PCR using iRepertoire HTBI primers. PCR products were gel purified before sequencing. In the paper's pipeline: Gene usage analysis of CDR3 amino acid clonotypes used the 62 TRBV and about 15 TRBJ segments found across samples. Filtered high-quality paired reads were merged into contigs using COPE and FqMerger. BLAST was used to align contigs to IMGT TRBV, TRBD and TRBJ reference genes, and CDR3 was defined according to IMGT. Any clonotype with a frequency above 0.1% was counted as a highly expanded clone. Shannon entropy served as the measure of repertoire diversity, while the Gini coefficient captured V-J evenness. A clonotype was considered public if more than one individual shared it. The public sequencing data were trimmed at Q25 with fastp and processed into clonotypes with MiXCR by TCRdb, which kept only in-frame beta chains. CDR3 protein sequences are deduplicated, and each keeps its most common genes and DNA. TCRdb, not the authors, supplied the V and J calls. This sample holds some 490,000 distinct CDR3 sequences; around 13% were observed only once. The top ten clones comprise almost 9% of the sample.

Taken from cysteine to phenylalanine, the CDR3 has 13 residues. This entry keeps only the CDR3 DNA: 39 bases, framed from base 1. The germline V gene gives CDR1 as ENHRY and CDR2 as SYGVKD. Deletion took 10 bases off V and 8 bases off J, with a span of 17 bases between the germline ends. The data belong to a study of regulatory T cells in long-lasting Graves disease (dated by TCRdb to about 2021). Study-wide context: Newly diagnosed Graves' disease patients had taken antithyroid drugs for less than 3 months. Peripheral blood TCR sequencing and RNA sequencing compared persistent Graves' disease patients with newly diagnosed Graves' disease patients. The study took place in China and was registered as a clinical trial. A total of 35 or so samples underwent TCR sequencing: about 13 from persistent and about 20 from newly diagnosed Graves' disease patients.

Paper-wide results and their limitations: Only the TCR beta chain was sequenced and analyzed. The small sample size was acknowledged by the authors as a limitation that may reduce accuracy. More public clonotypes were shared among persistent patients (roughly 2,700) than among newly diagnosed patients (just under 1,000). Only peripheral blood was studied, because thyroid tissue, the primary lesion, was inaccessible. Compared with newly diagnosed patients, patients with persistent Graves' disease had lower TCR Shannon entropy and fewer highly expanded clones, which suggests clonal expansion. Persistent disease showed preferential use of TRBV28, TRBJ1-2 and TRBJ2-5, whereas newly diagnosed disease favored TRBV20-1 and TRBJ2-1.

The sample's time point label is to be understood as: newly diagnosed GD, antithyroid drugs for less than 3 months. RNA was extracted from PBMCs in TRIzol for both TCR sequencing and RNA sequencing. Graves' disease was diagnosed according to American Thyroid Association guidelines. The patients came from an endocrinology department in Xi'an, China. Each patient gave 9 to 10 milliliters of peripheral blood, collected in an EDTA anticoagulant tube. Ficoll Paque Plus density gradient separation was used to isolate PBMCs, and no further T cell sorting was done. An Agilent 2100 Bioanalyzer and agarose gel were used to check RNA quality, and a NanoDrop 2000 was used to measure RNA concentration. These same data were also listed under a study on T cells in Graves' hyperthyroidism and ophthalmopathy. Per the second study: Stable Graves' hyperthyroidism was defined as the absence of progression to ophthalmopathy over 18 months of follow-up. Hyperthyroidism patients were newly diagnosed, had a disease duration of under 2 months, and were aged 18 to 65 years. The study excluded patients with uncontrolled infections, other autoimmune diseases, pregnancy or lactation. Diagnoses relied on clinical symptoms, serum thyroxine and TRAb, thyroid ultrasound and orbital computed tomography. The first round of RT-PCR for the TCR CDR3 was performed with the HTBI primer set and the Qiagen OneStep RT-PCR kit. Most expanded thyroid clonotypes (frequency above 0.001) were also found in blood, which suggests that blood repertoires may mirror thyroid immune responses. Ophthalmopathy was separated from stable hyperthyroidism by a 13 V-J signature model, with around 90% sensitivity and about 81% specificity obtained in cross-validation and 80%/75% obtained in testing. During validation, the model predicted progression to ophthalmopathy a median of approximately 6.5 months ahead of onset, with around 71% sensitivity and 72.22% specificity. TCR V-J signatures able to tell the groups apart were searched for in a discovery cohort of 90 to 100 patients, of whom about 40 had Graves' ophthalmopathy and 57 had stable Graves' hyperthyroidism. An independent validation cohort of 18 to 20 hyperthyroidism patients and 15 or so patients who later progressed to ophthalmopathy tested prospective prediction of ophthalmopathy. The 95 to 100 discovery patients were randomly split 7:3 into training and test sets. In addition, the study compared T-cell repertoires in thyroid tissue and in blood from six Graves' hyperthyroidism patients. After sampling, hyperthyroidism patients received methimazole starting at 30 mg daily, and ophthalmopathy patients received high-dose intravenous methylprednisolone. Libraries were constructed in a second round of multiplex PCR, after which size selection and purification were performed. Libraries were sequenced paired-end with 100 bp reads on an Illumina HiSeq2000. SOAPnuke was used to process the raw data, removing reads that contained adapters or uncalled bases, had a mean Phred below 15, or lacked an exact match to the constant primer or identifier. High-quality paired reads were merged using COPE v1.2.5, and each unique nucleotide sequence was defined as a clonotype. MiTCR v1.1 was used to align the clonotypes against IMGT TRBV, TRBD and TRBJ reference segments. Analysis was restricted to V-J combinations with a frequency above 0.0001, which covered roughly 99% of repertoires. The TCS score was defined as the ratio of F50 (clonal expansion) to E x V (chaos), calculated using BLOSUM62-based TCRdist between CDR3 peptides within each V-J. Welch's t-statistics and random forest reduced 500 to 550 V-J features to fewer than 15, which were used in a naive Bayes classifier (R e1071). No statistical method was used to fix the sample size in advance, and group allocation was not hidden from the investigators. The paper describes TCR Vbeta CDR3 sequencing of 140 or so peripheral blood samples, made up of under 50 ophthalmopathy patients, approximately 76 hyperthyroidism patients and around 17 progressor patients.

The clonotype originates from a woman aged 30 to 39 with Graves disease. Donor details come from another sample of the same person, matched by shared clones. Source: peripheral blood mononuclear cells (PBMCs), taken at new diagnosis, from a patient treated with antithyroid drugs. Recombination linked TRBV10-3 to TRBJ1-4; a tentative D match to TRBD1 spans 5 bases. The nucleotides are TGTGCCACCGGAACGGGGGGAAGGGAAAAACTGTTTTTT. It is translated as CATGTGGREKLFF.